What follows are 5 T cell receptor beta chains derived from one specimen sequenced in a study of shared clonotypes between healthy human individuals. The protocol was immunoSEQ multiplex PCR, while the TCRdb copy is restricted to in-frame clones and leaves out a portion. The table includes hundreds of thousands of clones, more than 85% detected once. CD45RO-negative, CCR7-selected cells formed the naive CD8 fraction, which excluded terminally differentiated effector memory CD45RA+ cells. Sequenced: naive CD8+ T cells sorted from blood. The receptors shown here come from a man younger than 40 in good health.

In this sample, this clone turned up once. The V call is TRBV7-3, the J call TRBJ2-1; 13 bases are shared with TRBD2. V was clipped by 5 bases and J by 2 bases; unmatched bases: 6. The CDR3 totals 17 residues. Germline CDR1 is SGHTA and CDR2 is FQGTGA. CDR3 nucleotides: TGTGCCAGCAGCCCGTTTACTAGCGGGGGGGCCTACAATGAGCAGTTCTTC. Translation: CASSPFTSGGAYNEQFF.

There are a few counts of this clone. This CDR3 reads CASSESAGNNQPQHF. The CDR3 DNA follows: TGTGCCAGCAGTGAATCTGCGGGGAACAATCAGCCCCAGCATTTT. This rearrangement joins TRBV25-1 to TRBJ1-5, with D unresolved. This CDR3 is 15 amino acids long. V was pared by 1 base and J by 3 bases, with 10 bases between. CDR1 is MGHDK and CDR2 is SYGVNS in the germline V gene.

This clone came up once. The chain links TRBV28 to TRBJ2-7, with TRBD1 as a possible D gene (5 bases). The CDR3 runs 13 residues. Per germline, CDR1 MDHEN and CDR2 SYDVKM. Deletions cut 6 bases from V and 0 bases from J, with 9 bases between. This chain's CDR3 is CASRQELSYEQYF. The CDR3 DNA reads TGTGCCAGCAGACAGGAGCTCTCCTACGAGCAGTACTTC.

The rearrangement links TRBV10-3 to TRBJ2-7; 12 bases agree with TRBD2. The V gene end was trimmed by 11 bases and the J gene end by 2 bases; junction bases not matched to a gene: 10. Germline V gene sequence: CDR1 ENHRY, CDR2 SYGVKD. The CDR3 covers 15 residues. The CDR3 region has the DNA TGTGCCGCCATGTCCCTAGCGGGAGGGCCCTACGAGCAGTACTTC. It is translated as CAAMSLAGGPYEQYF.

The V call is TRBV30, the J call TRBJ2-1; TRBD2 aligns across 10 bases. V dropped 3 bases and J dropped 1; count of bases not matched to a gene: 9. Germline CDR1 GTSNPN, CDR2 SVGIG (reference sequence). This CDR3 region has 17 residues. CDR3 region: CAWSGASGSTSYNEQFF. The CDR3 bases are TGTGCCTGGAGCGGAGCTAGCGGGAGTACTTCCTACAATGAGCAGTTCTTC. Using reference TRBV30 and TRBJ2-1 for the parts outside the CDR3, the full variable domain is SQTIHQWPATLVQPVGSPLSLECTVEGTSNPNLYWYRQAAGRGLQLLFYSVGIGQISSEVPQNLSASRPQDRQFILSSKKLLLSDSGFYLCAWSGASGSTSYNEQFFGPGTRLTVL.